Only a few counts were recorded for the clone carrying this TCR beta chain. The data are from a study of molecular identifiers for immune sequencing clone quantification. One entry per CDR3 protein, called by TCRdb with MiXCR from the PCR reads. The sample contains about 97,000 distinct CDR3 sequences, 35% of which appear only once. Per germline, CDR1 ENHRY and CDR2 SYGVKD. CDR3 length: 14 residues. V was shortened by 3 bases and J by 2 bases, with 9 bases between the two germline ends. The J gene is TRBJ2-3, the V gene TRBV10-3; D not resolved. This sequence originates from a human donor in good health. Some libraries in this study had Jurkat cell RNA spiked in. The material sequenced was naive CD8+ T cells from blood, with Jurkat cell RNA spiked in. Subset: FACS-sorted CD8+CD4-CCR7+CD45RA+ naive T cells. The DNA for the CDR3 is TGTGCCATCAGTGAAGACCCAACCACAGATACGCAGTATTTT. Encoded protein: CAISEDPTTDTQYF.